Following are 18 T cell receptor beta chains from one sample sequenced in a study of long-term antiretroviral therapy in people with HIV. Survey-level resolution applied to immunoSEQ assay v3.0. TCRdb's copy holds only in-frame clones and misses some; the assay was immunoSEQ multiplex PCR. The sample has around 25,000 clones, roughly four fifths seen once. This sample comprised unsorted PBMCs, obtained 4.4 years after starting antiretroviral therapy. Every receptor here comes from a man aged 30-40 years with HIV.

The chain couples TRBV27 to TRBJ2-6, with D hard to call. Germline V gene sequence: CDR1 MNHEY, CDR2 SMNVEV (reference sequence). CDR3 length: 16 amino acids. Trimming shortened V by 0 bases and J by 0 bases, and 6 bases separated the two germline ends. This chain's CDR3 is CASSLSGASGANVLTF. CDR3 DNA: TGTGCCAGCAGTTTATCTGGTGCCTCTGGGGCCAACGTCCTGACTTTC.

This chain connects TRBV7-9 to TRBJ2-7; D possibly corresponds to TRBD1 (5 bases). Deletions cut 3 bases from V and 3 bases from J, with 12 bases between. There are 14 residues in the CDR3. Per germline, CDR1 SEHNR and CDR2 FQNEAQ (reference sequence). The CDR3 region has the DNA TGTGCCAGCAGCTTGTCAGGGCCCGGCTACGAGCAGTACTTC. Translated: CASSLSGPGYEQYF.

The gene calls are TRBV19 and TRBJ1-2, with D possibly being TRBD1 (5 bases). The CDR3 has 13 residues. Deletions cut 2 bases from V and 6 bases from J, with 10 bases between. Germline V gives CDR1 LNHDA, CDR2 SQIVND (reference sequence). The CDR3 nucleotides are TGTGCCAGTAGTATATACAGGTTCGATGGCTACACCTTC. Amino acid sequence: CASSIYRFDGYTF.

This clone was seen just once. The V and J genes are TRBV6-6 and TRBJ2-1, with 7 bases matching TRBD1. The trim removed 0 bases at V and 8 bases at J, leaving 7 bases unmatched. This CDR3 comprises 15 residues. CDR1 and CDR2 from the germline V gene are MNHNY and SVGAGI (reference sequence). This CDR3 is CASSYSRDRGDEQFF. CDR3 bases: TGTGCCAGCAGTTACTCGAGGGACAGAGGGGATGAGCAGTTCTTC.

This clone was recorded a few times. The chain recombines TRBV14 with TRBJ1-1, with D hard to call. Trimming stripped 1 base from V and 1 base from J, with 13 bases between. Germline V gives CDR1 SGHDN, CDR2 FVKESK. This CDR3 has 16 residues. The CDR3, as DNA: TGTGCCAGCAGCCAAGTGTTAGGGAAGGGGAACACTGAAGCTTTCTTT. Translated: CASSQVLGKGNTEAFF.

The chain joins TRBV5-4 to TRBJ2-7; TRBD1 agrees at 7 bases. CDR3 size: 16 residues. Trimming took 0 bases from V and 4 from J; bases not matched to a gene: 10. Germline V gene lookup returns CDR1 SGHNT and CDR2 YYREEE (reference sequence). The CDR3: CASSLGQVDRPYEQYF. Written as DNA, the CDR3 is TGTGCCAGCAGCTTGGGGCAGGTGGACAGGCCGTACGAGCAGTACTTC.

This chain connects TRBV7-9 to TRBJ1-1; D is unresolved. CDR3 length equals 17 residues. The ends were cut back, 2 bases at V and 3 bases at J, with 19 bases in the middle. Looked up from germline, CDR1 is SEHNR and CDR2 is FQNEAQ (reference sequence). The CDR3 reads CASSLRSRPYLYTEAFF. The CDR3 region has the DNA TGTGCCAGCAGCTTAAGGTCTAGGCCCTATCTTTACACTGAAGCTTTCTTT. The variable domain in full, completed from reference TRBV7-9 and TRBJ1-1, reads DTGVSQNPRHKITKRGQNVTFRCDPISEHNRLYWYRQTLGQGPEFLTYFQNEAQLEKSRLLSDRFSAERPKGSFSTLEIQRTEQGDSAMYLCASSLRSRPYLYTEAFFGQGTRLTVV.

V is TRBV19 and J is TRBJ2-7; 8 bases are a match to TRBD1. The germline gives CDR1 LNHDA, CDR2 SQIVND (reference sequence). CDR3 length: 16 residues. The ends lost 5 bases at V and 1 base at J; junction bases unmatched: 10. The CDR3 spells CASSARTGGTSYEQYF. Here the CDR3 DNA reads TGTGCCAGTAGTGCAAGAACAGGGGGTACATCCTACGAGCAGTACTTC.

The chain joins TRBV29-1 to TRBJ1-2, with 7 nucleotides matching TRBD1. V gave up 4 bases and J gave up 1 base; unmatched junction bases: 9. This CDR3 has 15 residues. Per the germline V gene, CDR1 is SQVTM and CDR2 is ANQGSEA. The CDR3 nucleotides read TGCAGCGTTGTCCGGGACAGTGATCGTAACTATGGCTACACCTTC. Protein sequence: CSVVRDSDRNYGYTF.

A word on this clone: Within the sample, other DNA sequences also encode this same CDR3. The chain joins TRBV9 to TRBJ2-7; 8 bases match TRBD2. Germline CDR1 SGDLS, CDR2 YYNGEE. V gave up 3 bases and J gave up 0 bases; unmatched junction bases: 2. The CDR3 is 14 residues long. The CDR3 region is CASSATSGSYEQYF. Written as DNA, the CDR3 is TGTGCCAGCAGCGCAACTAGCGGCTCCTACGAGCAGTACTTC. The whole variable domain, filled in from reference TRBV9 and TRBJ2-7, reads DSGVTQTPKHLITATGQRVTLRCSPRSGDLSVYWYQQSLDQGLQFLIQYYNGEERAKGNILERFSAQQFPDLHSELNLSSLELGDSALYFCASSATSGSYEQYFGPGTRLTVT.

This chain connects TRBV6-1 to TRBJ2-7, with TRBD2 as a possible D gene (6 bases). The CDR3 has 15 amino acids. Germline values: CDR1 MNHNS, CDR2 SASEGT. V lost 2 bases and J 0 bases, leaving 11 bases between the germline ends. This CDR3 reads CASSEPPGDSYEQYF. The CDR3 DNA is TGTGCCAGCAGTGAACCCCCGGGGGACTCCTACGAGCAGTACTTC.

The genes are TRBV27 and TRBJ2-7, with D perhaps given as TRBD1 or TRBD2 (6 bases each). V was cut by 6 bases and J by 3 bases, with 12 bases left in between. The CDR3 runs 13 residues. Germline CDR1 is MNHEY and CDR2 is SMNVEV (reference sequence). The CDR3 DNA is TGTGCCAGCAGACGGGGGCCTAGCTACGAGCAGTACTTC. Translation: CASRRGPSYEQYF.

This clone was counted between two and nine times. V gene TRBV7-3 combines with J gene TRBJ1-1; D perhaps matches TRBD1 (5 bases). Germline loops: CDR1 SGHTA, CDR2 FQGTGA. Deletions cut 5 bases from V and 5 bases from J, with 15 bases between. This CDR3 comprises 14 residues. The CDR3 DNA reads as TGTGCCAGCAGCCCTCGTTCGGGGGTAACTGAAGCTTTCTTT. As protein: CASSPRSGVTEAFF. The full variable domain, rest sourced from reference TRBV7-3 and TRBJ1-1, is GAGVSQTPSNKVTEKGKYVELRCDPISGHTALYWYRQSLGQGPEFLIYFQGTGAADDSGLPNDRFFAVRPEGSVSTLKIQRTERGDSAVYLCASSPRSGVTEAFFGQGTRLTVV.

J is TRBJ2-1 and V is TRBV18; D possibly corresponds to TRBD2 (5 bases). V lost 2 bases, J lost 0 bases, and 8 bases lay in between. Germline V lookup: CDR1 KGHSH, CDR2 LQKENI. The CDR3 contains 15 residues. The CDR3 protein is CASSPRESSYNEQFF. The CDR3 DNA is TGTGCCAGCTCACCAAGGGAGAGCTCCTACAATGAGCAGTTCTTC.

This clone was detected once. The J gene is TRBJ2-7, the V gene TRBV13; 10 bases agree with TRBD2. Per germline, CDR1 PRHDT and CDR2 FYEKMQ (reference sequence). V dropped 0 bases and J dropped 3; count of bases not matched to a gene: 5. This CDR3 has 16 amino acids. CDR3 DNA: TGTGCCAGCAGCTTAGGGGCTAGCGGGAGAGTCTACGAGCAGTACTTC. Translated: CASSLGASGRVYEQYF.

The CDR3 DNA reads as TGCGCCAGCAGCCTTCCCCTAGGAGAGCAGTACTTC. Its translation is CASSLPLGEQYF. The chain is built from TRBV4-1 and TRBJ2-7; D is undetermined. V gave up 4 bases and J gave up 7 bases, with 11 bases separating them. CDR3 length: 12 residues. Per germline, CDR1 MGHRA and CDR2 YSYEKL.

The chain is built from TRBV5-4 and TRBJ2-3; TRBD2 is a possible D gene (6 bases). This CDR3 spans 15 amino acids. Germline V lookup: CDR1 SGHNT, CDR2 YYREEE (reference sequence). Trimming removed 8 bases at V and 7 bases at J, with 23 bases between. The CDR3 region has the DNA TGTGCCAGTGGGGGGTCGGGGCAAGGCCTGCATACGCAGTATTTT. It translates to CASGGSGQGLHTQYF.

The rearrangement joins TRBV29-1 to TRBJ1-1; D gene ambiguous. The CDR3 contains 16 residues. V was clipped by 8 bases and J by 8 bases, with 30 bases between them. CDR1 and CDR2 from the germline V gene are SQVTM and ANQGSEA. As DNA, the CDR3 is TGCAGCCCTGAAGTAGTCAGGTTGGATCCCCGTGTCGAAGCTTTCTTT. Its protein product is CSPEVVRLDPRVEAFF.